The source of this T cell receptor beta chain is a study of preoperative IRX-2 immunotherapy in early breast cancer (dated by TCRdb to about 2019). The library was generated by the immunoSEQ multiplex PCR assay. TCRdb holds this immuneACCESS table with in-frame rearrangements only. Some clones are missing; in checked studies, unresolved V genes explain under half, and the rest has no known cause. This sample lists about 26,000 clones; about 68% were detected once. The ten largest clones take up about 6.8% of the sample. This clone was observed a single time. Its cognate antigen has yet to be identified. Qualities for individual bases were not recorded, and no much larger clone is one base off. Germline trimming amounts to 3 bases on V and 5 bases on J, with 3 as the count of junction bases outside the gene matches. The CDR3 sequence holds 13 residues, the cysteine and phenylalanine included. Just the 39-base CDR3 DNA is kept, in frame starting at base 1. The germline V gene provides CDR1 SGHVS and CDR2 FQNEAQ.

The treatment or condition label on this specimen signifies: preoperative locoregional IRX-2 cytokine immunotherapy. The samples were obtained from a phase Ib study that tested preoperative, locoregional IRX-2 cytokine immunotherapy designed to prime immune responses. Before surgery, IRX-2 was given to the donors, who were patients with early-stage breast cancer. This TCR was recovered from a human donor with breast cancer. Recombination linked TRBV7-8 to TRBJ2-5; 7 central bases correspond to TRBD2. The source material was lymph node tissue, sampled after IRX-2 immunotherapy. Read as DNA, the sequence is TGTGCCAGCAGCTTCGCGGGAGAGGAGACCCAGTACTTC. Its translation is CASSFAGEETQYF.